This T cell receptor (beta chain) is from a study of blood T cell repertoires in COVID-19. Study in general: The origin of the acute and convalescent COVID-19 samples was the United States, Italy and Spain.

Generated by immunoSEQ multiplex PCR, the TCRdb table keeps only in-frame clones and is missing some. The data contain 190,000 or so clones, about 83% of them singletons. The CDR3 has 14 amino acids. Trimming pared 6 bases from V and 4 bases from J, leaving 15 bases between. Per germline, CDR1 MNHEY and CDR2 SVGAGI. The receptor was isolated from a woman in her late teens or twenties who had recovered from COVID-19. This chain connects TRBV6-5 to TRBJ2-5; the D gene is possibly TRBD2 (6 bases). Source material: peripheral blood. CDR3 loop: CASRLGGIVETQYF. In DNA, the CDR3 is TGTGCCAGCAGGCTCGGAGGGATTGTAGAGACCCAGTACTTC.